This TCR beta chain was captured in a study of cytomegalovirus exposure and HLA in healthy donors. General study points: Some V segments, TRBV6-2 and TRBV6-3 among them, were indistinguishable and were therefore excluded. Overall, about 160 TCR beta chains were annotated as cytomegalovirus-associated. As a later analysis showed, a missense DCLRE1C variant was linked to trimming of TCR beta V- and J-genes. Many donors carried some public TCRs, although rarity characterized most TCR sequences.

Amplification used 60 Vbeta primers and 13 Jbeta primers. The repertoire was sequenced with immunoSEQ multiplex PCR; TCRdb's copy has only in-frame clones and lacks some. The table shows some 170,000 clones, with less than 90% occurring only once. Remarks on this clone: Antigen: not known.

The germline V gene encodes CDR1 SGDLS and CDR2 YYNGEE. V gave up 0 bases and J gave up 6 bases; unmatched junction bases: 3. The CDR3 loop spans 15 amino acids. V gene TRBV9 combines with J gene TRBJ2-1; 10 bases align to TRBD2. The TCR sequence derives from a man aged 45-65 years in good health and CMV-seropositive. The specimen was PBMCs. The CDR3 nucleotides are TGTGCCAGCAGCGTAGCTAGCGGGAGCCCCAATGAGCAGTTCTTC. This gives the protein CASSVASGSPNEQFF.